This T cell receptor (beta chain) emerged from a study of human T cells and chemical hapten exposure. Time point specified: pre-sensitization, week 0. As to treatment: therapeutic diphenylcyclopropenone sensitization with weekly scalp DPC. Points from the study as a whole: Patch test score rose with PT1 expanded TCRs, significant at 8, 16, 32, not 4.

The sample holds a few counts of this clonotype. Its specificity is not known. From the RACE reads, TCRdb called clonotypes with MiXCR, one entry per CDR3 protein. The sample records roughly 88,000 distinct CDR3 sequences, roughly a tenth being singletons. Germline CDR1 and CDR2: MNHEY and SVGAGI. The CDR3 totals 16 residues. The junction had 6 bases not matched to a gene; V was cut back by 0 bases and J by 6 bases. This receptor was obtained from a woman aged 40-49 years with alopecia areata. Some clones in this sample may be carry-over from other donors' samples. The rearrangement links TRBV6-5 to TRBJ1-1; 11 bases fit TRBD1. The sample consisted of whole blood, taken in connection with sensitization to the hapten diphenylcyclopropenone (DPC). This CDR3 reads CASSYSRTGGVSEAFF. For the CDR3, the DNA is TGTGCCAGCAGTTACTCGCGGACAGGGGGCGTATCTGAAGCTTTCTTT.